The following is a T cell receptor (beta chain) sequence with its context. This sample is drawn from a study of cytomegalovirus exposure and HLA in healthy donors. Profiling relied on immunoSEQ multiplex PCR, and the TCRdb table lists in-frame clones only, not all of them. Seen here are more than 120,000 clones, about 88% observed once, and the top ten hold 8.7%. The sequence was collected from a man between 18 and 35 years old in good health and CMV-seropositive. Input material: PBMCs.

For the CDR3, the DNA is TGTGCCAGCAGCAGAACAGGGAACATGAACACTGAAGCTTTCTTT. This translates into CASSRTGNMNTEAFF. The genes are TRBV9 and TRBJ1-1, with D possibly being TRBD1 (6 bases). In germline, CDR1 is SGDLS, CDR2 YYNGEE. The CDR3 sequence is 15 residues long. Trimming took off 4 bases at V and 0 bases at J, with 13 bases between the two ends.